A selection of T cell receptor beta chains follows, all from one sample in a study of T-cell reconstitution after alpha-beta-depleted transplantation in children. TCRdb re-derived calls from the PCR reads in MiXCR, one entry per CDR3 protein. Of approximately 510,000 distinct CDR3 sequences listed, around 18% are singletons. The source was PBMCs from the stem cell graft donor, collected from the stem cell graft. Source of these receptors: a human donor who donated a stem cell graft to a child with acute lymphoblastic leukemia. Each CDR3 is given with its conserved first and last residue. A D gene is named only where the DNA matches it firmly. Some rows have no size entry. The others give once, few or many, or a class for an expanded clone.

clone_size	v_call	j_call	d_call	cdr3_aa	cdr3_nt
NA	TRBV6-5	TRBJ1-2	NA	CASSYLGPAYGYTF	TGTGCCAGCAGTTACCTGGGGCCGGCTTATGGCTACACCTTC
NA	TRBV12-3/TRBV12-4	TRBJ1-2	NA	CASSLVPLSYGYTF	TGTGCCAGCAGTTTGGTTCCGCTTTCCTATGGCTACACCTTC
few	TRBV27	TRBJ2-3	NA	CASSLWPGEAQYF	TGTGCCAGCAGTTTATGGCCCGGGGAAGCGCAGTATTTT
few	TRBV12-3/TRBV12-4	TRBJ2-4	NA	CASSPQQVIQYF	TGTGCCAGCAGCCCCCAGCAAGTCATTCAGTACTTC
NA	TRBV7-8	TRBJ2-1	TRBD2	CASSPPSGSNEQFF	TGTGCCAGCAGCCCCCCGAGCGGGAGTAATGAGCAGTTCTTC
few	TRBV5-1	TRBJ2-7	NA	CASSEGEGRSYEQYF	TGCGCCAGCTCCGAGGGGGAGGGCCGATCCTACGAGCAGTACTTC
NA	TRBV2	TRBJ2-2	NA	CASKGVKGVSTGELFF	TGTGCCAGCAAAGGTGTGAAGGGGGTGTCTACCGGGGAGCTGTTTTTT
NA	TRBV12-3/TRBV12-4	TRBJ2-1	NA	CASTGQGRSSYNEQFF	TGTGCCAGCACCGGCCAGGGCCGGAGCTCCTACAATGAGCAGTTCTTC
NA	TRBV19	TRBJ2-7	TRBD1	CASSAPDRGTYEQYF	TGTGCCAGTAGTGCCCCGGACAGGGGGACCTACGAGCAGTACTTC
few	TRBV5-6	TRBJ1-1	NA	CASSLLQGQGAFF	TGTGCCAGCAGCTTGTTGCAGGGGCAAGGAGCTTTCTTT
NA	TRBV29-1	TRBJ2-6	TRBD1	CSALGGRKSGANVLTF	TGCAGCGCCCTAGGGGGCCGTAAATCTGGGGCCAACGTCCTGACTTTC
NA	TRBV7-8	TRBJ1-1	NA	CASSLAILGPIGRAFF	TGTGCCAGCAGCTTAGCCATCCTGGGCCCCATCGGTAGAGCTTTCTTT
NA	TRBV7-9	TRBJ2-7	NA	CASNTPGHNYEQYF	TGTGCCAGCAATACACCGGGACATAACTACGAGCAGTACTTC
many	TRBV12-3/TRBV12-4	TRBJ1-3	NA	CASSFLSPTSTIYF	TGTGCCAGCAGTTTTTTAAGTCCGACCAGTACCATATATTTT
few	TRBV20-1	TRBJ2-4	NA	CSARDYTHEGIQYF	TGCAGTGCTAGAGATTACACGCACGAAGGCATTCAGTACTTC
few	TRBV5-1	TRBJ2-5	TRBD1	CASSFGKQGAGETQYF	TGCGCCAGCAGCTTTGGGAAACAGGGGGCCGGAGAGACCCAGTACTTC
few	TRBV11-2	TRBJ2-3	NA	CASSSRTNIPPRTDTQYF	TGTGCCAGCAGCTCCCGGACCAATATCCCCCCTCGCACAGATACGCAGTATTTT
NA	TRBV27	TRBJ2-7	TRBD1	CASSLWATGGREQYF	TGTGCCAGCAGTTTATGGGCGACAGGGGGAAGGGAGCAGTACTTC
NA	TRBV5-1	TRBJ2-3	NA	CASSTGGQTSTDTQYF	TGCGCCAGCAGCACTGGAGGACAGACTAGCACAGATACGCAGTATTTT
few	TRBV5-1	TRBJ1-1	NA	CASSPSDSPRTEAFF	TGCGCCAGCAGCCCTTCGGACTCCCCCCGCACTGAAGCTTTCTTT
few	TRBV12-3/TRBV12-4	TRBJ2-1	NA	CASSPVPPVVYNEQFF	TGTGCCAGCAGTCCCGTCCCCCCGGTGGTCTACAATGAGCAGTTCTTC
NA	TRBV15	TRBJ1-4	NA	CATSRAPMVQRIDEKLFF	TGTGCCACCAGCAGGGCTCCCATGGTCCAAAGAATAGATGAAAAACTGTTTTTT
few	TRBV10-3	TRBJ2-7	TRBD2	CAISPDRLAGVQEQYF	TGTGCCATCAGTCCGGACCGACTAGCGGGAGTACAGGAGCAGTACTTC
few	TRBV15	TRBJ1-5	TRBD1	CATSRVKFEQGKVPQHF	TGTGCCACCAGCAGAGTTAAATTTGAACAGGGGAAGGTGCCCCAGCATTTT
many	TRBV27	TRBJ2-7	NA	CASSLSAPSSGVIYEQYF	TGTGCCAGCAGTTTATCGGCCCCCTCGAGCGGAGTGATTTACGAGCAGTACTTC
NA	TRBV20-1	TRBJ2-2	NA	CSVREAGNTGELFF	TGCAGTGTCAGAGAGGCAGGGAACACCGGGGAGCTGTTTTTT
few	TRBV20-1	TRBJ2-1	NA	CSARVRGRGNYNEQFF	TGCAGTGCTAGAGTTAGGGGGAGGGGAAACTACAATGAGCAGTTCTTC
NA	TRBV20-1	TRBJ1-4	TRBD1	CSARADRGSEKLFF	TGCAGTGCTAGAGCGGACAGGGGGAGTGAAAAACTGTTTTTT
NA	TRBV28	TRBJ2-2	NA	CASSRGGANTGELFF	TGTGCCAGCAGTAGGGGCGGGGCGAACACCGGGGAGCTGTTTTTT
NA	TRBV6-5	TRBJ2-7	TRBD1	CASSYSGTVGNEQYF	TGTGCCAGCAGTTACTCGGGGACAGTGGGGAACGAGCAGTACTTC
NA	TRBV20-1	TRBJ1-3	NA	CSARDRGTGRPNSGNTIYF	TGCAGTGCTAGAGATAGGGGCACGGGCAGGCCCAACTCTGGAAACACCATATATTTT
few	TRBV4-1	TRBJ1-2	NA	CASSQAASGSAHYGYTF	TGCGCCAGCAGCCAAGCGGCCTCTGGTTCGGCTCACTATGGCTACACCTTC
few	TRBV11-1	TRBJ1-5	TRBD1	CASSLAGGDRRGSNQPQHF	TGTGCCAGCAGCTTAGCCGGCGGGGACAGGAGGGGATCCAATCAGCCCCAGCATTTT
few	TRBV12-3/TRBV12-4	TRBJ1-2	NA	CASSPTAGRLNYGYTF	TGTGCCAGCAGCCCAACCGCGGGCAGGCTGAACTATGGCTACACCTTC
NA	TRBV6-1	TRBJ2-3	TRBD2	CASRRAGITDTQYF	TGTGCCAGCAGACGAGCGGGGATCACAGATACGCAGTATTTT